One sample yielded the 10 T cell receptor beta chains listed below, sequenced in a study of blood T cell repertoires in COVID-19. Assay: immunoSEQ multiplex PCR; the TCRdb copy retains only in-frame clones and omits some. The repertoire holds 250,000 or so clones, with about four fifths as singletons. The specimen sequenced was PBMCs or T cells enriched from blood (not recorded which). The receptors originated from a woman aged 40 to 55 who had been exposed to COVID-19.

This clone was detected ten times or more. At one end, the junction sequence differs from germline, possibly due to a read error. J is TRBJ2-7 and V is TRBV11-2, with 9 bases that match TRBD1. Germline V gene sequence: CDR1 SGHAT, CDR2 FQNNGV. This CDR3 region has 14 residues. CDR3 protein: CASSSLQPGQGLSF. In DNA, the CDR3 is TGTGCCAGCAGCTCTCTTCAACCGGGACAGGGCCTCAGCTTC.

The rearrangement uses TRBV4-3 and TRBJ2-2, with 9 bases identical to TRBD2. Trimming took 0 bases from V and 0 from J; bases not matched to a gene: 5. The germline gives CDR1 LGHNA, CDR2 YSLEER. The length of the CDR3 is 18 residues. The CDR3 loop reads CASSQDFAGGANTGELFF. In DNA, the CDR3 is TGCGCCAGCAGCCAAGATTTCGCGGGGGGGGCGAACACCGGGGAGCTGTTTTTT.

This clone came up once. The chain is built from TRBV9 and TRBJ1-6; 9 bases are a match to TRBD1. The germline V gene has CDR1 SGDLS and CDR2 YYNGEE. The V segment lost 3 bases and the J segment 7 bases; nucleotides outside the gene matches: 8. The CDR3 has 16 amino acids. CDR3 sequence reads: CASSGPGQGGNSPLHF. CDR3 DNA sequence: TGTGCCAGCAGCGGTCCGGGACAGGGTGGCAATTCACCCCTCCACTTT.

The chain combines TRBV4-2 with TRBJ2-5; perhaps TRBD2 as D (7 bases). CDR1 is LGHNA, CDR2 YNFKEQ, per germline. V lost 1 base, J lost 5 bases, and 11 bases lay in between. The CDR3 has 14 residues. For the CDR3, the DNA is TGTGCCAGCAGCCAAGGGGGGGGCGGGGAGACCCAGTACTTC. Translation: CASSQGGGGETQYF.

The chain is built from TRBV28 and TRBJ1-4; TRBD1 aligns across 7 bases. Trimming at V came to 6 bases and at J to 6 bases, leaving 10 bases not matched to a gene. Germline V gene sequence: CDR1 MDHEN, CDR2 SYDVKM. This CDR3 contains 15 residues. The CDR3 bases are TGTGCCAGCAGCTCTAGAGGGACAGAGTATGAAAAACTGTTTTTT. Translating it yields CASSSRGTEYEKLFF.

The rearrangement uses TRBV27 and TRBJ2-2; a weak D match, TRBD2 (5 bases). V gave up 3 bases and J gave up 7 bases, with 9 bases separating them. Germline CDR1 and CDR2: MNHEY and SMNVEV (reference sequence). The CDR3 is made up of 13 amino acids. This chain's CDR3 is CASSFGGGGELFF. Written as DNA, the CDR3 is TGTGCCAGCAGTTTCGGAGGCGGCGGGGAGCTGTTTTTT.

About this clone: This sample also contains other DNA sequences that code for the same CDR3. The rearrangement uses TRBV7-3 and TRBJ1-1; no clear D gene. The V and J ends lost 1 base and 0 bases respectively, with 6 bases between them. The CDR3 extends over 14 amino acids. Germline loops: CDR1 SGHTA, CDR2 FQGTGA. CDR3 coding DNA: TGTGCCAGCAGCTTAAGCGGTCTGAACACTGAAGCTTTCTTT. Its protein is CASSLSGLNTEAFF.

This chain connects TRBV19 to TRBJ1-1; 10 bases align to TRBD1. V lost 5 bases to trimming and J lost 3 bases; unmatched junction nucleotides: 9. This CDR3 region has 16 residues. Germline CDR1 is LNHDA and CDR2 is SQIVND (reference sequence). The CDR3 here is CASSLRTGGFHTEAFF. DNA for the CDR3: TGTGCCAGTAGTCTAAGGACAGGGGGATTTCACACTGAAGCTTTCTTT. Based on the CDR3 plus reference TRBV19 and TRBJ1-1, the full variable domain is DGGITQSPKYLFRKEGQNVTLSCEQNLNHDAMYWYRQDPGQGLRLIYYSQIVNDFQKGDIAEGYSVSREKKESFPLTVTSAQKNPTAFYLCASSLRTGGFHTEAFFGQGTRLTVV.

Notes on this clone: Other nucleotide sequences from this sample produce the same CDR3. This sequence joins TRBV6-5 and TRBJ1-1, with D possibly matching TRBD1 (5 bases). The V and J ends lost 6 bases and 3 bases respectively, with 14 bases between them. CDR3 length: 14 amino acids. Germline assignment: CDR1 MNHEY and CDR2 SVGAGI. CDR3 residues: CASSRLGGDTEAFF. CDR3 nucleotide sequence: TGTGCCAGCAGCCGGTTGGGGGGGGACACTGAAGCTTTCTTT.

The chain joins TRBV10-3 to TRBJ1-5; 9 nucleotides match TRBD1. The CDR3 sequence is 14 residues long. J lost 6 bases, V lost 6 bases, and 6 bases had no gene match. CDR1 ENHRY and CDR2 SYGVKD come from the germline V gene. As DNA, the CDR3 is TGTGCCATCAGGGATGACAGGGGGATTCAGCCCCAGCATTTT. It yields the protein CAIRDDRGIQPQHF.